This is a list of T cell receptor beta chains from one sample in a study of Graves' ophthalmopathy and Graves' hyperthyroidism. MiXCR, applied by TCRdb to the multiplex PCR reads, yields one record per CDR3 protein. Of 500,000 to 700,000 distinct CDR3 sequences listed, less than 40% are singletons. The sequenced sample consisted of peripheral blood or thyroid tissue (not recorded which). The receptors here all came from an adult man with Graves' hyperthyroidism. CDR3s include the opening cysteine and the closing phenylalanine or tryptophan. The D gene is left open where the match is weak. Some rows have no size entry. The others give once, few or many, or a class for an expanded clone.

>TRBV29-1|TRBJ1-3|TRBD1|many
TGCAGCGTTGAGGACAGGGGGAACACCATATATTTT
CSVEDRGNTIYF
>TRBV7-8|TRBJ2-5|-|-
TGTGCCAGCAGCGCCCTCGGACAGGGCGGGAGATGGGAGACCCAGTACTTC
CASSALGQGGRWETQYF
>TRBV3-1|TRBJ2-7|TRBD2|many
TGTGCCAGCAGCCACGGGACTACCCTAGGAGAGCAGTACTTC
CASSHGTTLGEQYF
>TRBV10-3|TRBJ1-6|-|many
TGTGCCACCTCAGAAACATCCTATAATTCACCCCTCCACTTT
CATSETSYNSPLHF
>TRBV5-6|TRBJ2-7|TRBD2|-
TGTGCCAGCAGCCAAGATAGGGTAGCGGGAGGCCCTAGCTCCTACGAGCAGTACTTC
CASSQDRVAGGPSSYEQYF
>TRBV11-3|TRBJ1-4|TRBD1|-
TGTGCCAGCAGCTTAGATCGGGACAGGGGGCGTCGTGAAAAACTGTTTTTT
CASSLDRDRGRREKLFF
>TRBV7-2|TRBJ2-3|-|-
TGTGCCAGCAGCTTACTACGACTAAACACAGATACGCAGTATTTT
CASSLLRLNTDTQYF
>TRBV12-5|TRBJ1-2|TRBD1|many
TGTGCTAGTGGTTTGCCGTGGACAGGGGACGTTGGCTACACCTTC
CASGLPWTGDVGYTF
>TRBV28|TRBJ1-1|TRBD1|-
TGTGCCAGCAGGTTCCCCGGGACAGACGAAGCTTTCTTT
CASRFPGTDEAFF
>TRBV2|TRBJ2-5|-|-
TGTGCCAGCAGTCCCCTGGACGGATCCTTAAGCAATCAGCCCCAGTACTTC
CASSPLDGSLSNQPQYF
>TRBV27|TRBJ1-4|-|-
TGTGCCAGCAGTTGGAAGGAGGGTGAAAAACTGTTTTTT
CASSWKEGEKLFF
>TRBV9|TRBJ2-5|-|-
TGTGCCAGCAGCGTAGAACCAGGTCCTGAGTTTGAGACCCAGTACTTC
CASSVEPGPEFETQYF
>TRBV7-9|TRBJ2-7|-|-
TGTGCCAGCACCCAGCTATTAGGGGACATCTTCTACGAGCAGTACTTC
CASTQLLGDIFYEQYF
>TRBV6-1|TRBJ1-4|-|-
TGTGCCAGCAGTGAAGTTGGAGAGGTTAATGAAAAACTGTTTTTT
CASSEVGEVNEKLFF
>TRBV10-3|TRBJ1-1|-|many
TGTGCCATCAGTGAGGGGAAGCGATTTGAGAACACTGAAGCTTTCTTT
CAISEGKRFENTEAFF
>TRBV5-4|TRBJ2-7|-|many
TGTGCCAGCAGCCAGGACGGTGGGGAGCAGTACTTC
CASSQDGGEQYF
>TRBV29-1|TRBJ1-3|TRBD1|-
TGCAGCGCCAAGACAGGGAACACCATATATTTT
CSAKTGNTIYF
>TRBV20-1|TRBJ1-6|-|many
TGCAGTGCTAGAGATCAGGGTTGGGCTTCACCCCTCCACTTT
CSARDQGWASPLHF
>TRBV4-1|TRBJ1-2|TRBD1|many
TGCGCCAGCAGCCTTTACCTAACAGGGGCTAACTATGGCTACACCTTC
CASSLYLTGANYGYTF
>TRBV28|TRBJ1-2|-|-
TGTGCCAGCAGCCGGGCCGGGGGGTTAGGGTATGGCTACACCTTC
CASSRAGGLGYGYTF
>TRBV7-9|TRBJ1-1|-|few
TGTGCCAGCAGCTTTGGGGGGCTTATGAACACTGAAGCTTTCTTT
CASSFGGLMNTEAFF
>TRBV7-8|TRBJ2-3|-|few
TGTGCCAGCAGCTTAGCTGGTGGTCAGACAGATACGCAGTATTTT
CASSLAGGQTDTQYF
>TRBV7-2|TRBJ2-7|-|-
TGTGCCAGCAGCTCCAGACGCACGAGCTCCTACGTGCAGTACTTC
CASSSRRTSSYVQYF
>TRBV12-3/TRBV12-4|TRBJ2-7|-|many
TGTGCCAGCAGCCCGGGCCTCATGGGACTCGAGCAGTACTTC
CASSPGLMGLEQYF
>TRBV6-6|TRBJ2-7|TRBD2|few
TGTGCCAGCCGCAAGCGGGGGGATTCCTACGAGCAGTACTTC
CASRKRGDSYEQYF